The T cell receptor beta chain described here comes from a study of cytomegalovirus exposure and HLA in healthy donors. Across the study: Ancestry clustering placed about 86% of around 400 genotyped donors in the Caucasian-associated cluster. Study observations and caveats: Reportedly, HLA-A and HLA-B alleles of most subjects were accurately predicted from TCR beta. Some V segments (TRBV6-2 and TRBV6-3 among them) were excluded as indistinguishable.

V was clipped by 2 bases and J by 2 bases; unmatched bases: 6. The CDR3 consists of 16 residues. Germline values: CDR1 MGHRA, CDR2 YSYEKL. A multiplex PCR was run with 60 Vbeta primers and 13 Jbeta primers. Clones were read by immunoSEQ multiplex PCR, and TCRdb kept only the in-frame ones, dropping some. The repertoire table contains tens of thousands of clones. As for this clone: The antigen remains undetermined.

Samples came from healthy bone marrow donors. This TCR came from a male donor in good health and CMV-seronegative. The sequencing input was PBMCs. J is TRBJ2-3 and V is TRBV4-1; 8 nucleotides line up with TRBD2. The DNA of the CDR3 is TGCGCCAGCAGCCAACCCACTAGCGGTGACACAGATACGCAGTATTTT. This translates into CASSQPTSGDTDTQYF.